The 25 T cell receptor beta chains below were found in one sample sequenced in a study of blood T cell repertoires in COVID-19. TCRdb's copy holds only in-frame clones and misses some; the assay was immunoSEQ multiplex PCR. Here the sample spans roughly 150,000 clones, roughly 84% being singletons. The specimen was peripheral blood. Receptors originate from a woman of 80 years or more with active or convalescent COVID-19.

DNA of the CDR3: TGTGCCAGCAGTGTAGCGGGAGGGCACTACTTC. Protein sequence: CASSVAGGHYF. The chain couples TRBV6-1 to TRBJ2-7; 11 bases align to TRBD2. Per germline, CDR1 MNHNS and CDR2 SASEGT. V shed 4 bases, J shed 13 bases, and the junction held 3 bases outside the gene matches. The CDR3 spans 11 residues.

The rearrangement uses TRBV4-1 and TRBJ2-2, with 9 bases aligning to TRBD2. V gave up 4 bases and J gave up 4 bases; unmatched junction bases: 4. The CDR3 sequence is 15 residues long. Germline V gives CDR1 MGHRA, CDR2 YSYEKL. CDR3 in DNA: TGCGCCAGCAGCCGTAGCGGGAGCCGCACCGGGGAGCTGTTTTTT. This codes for CASSRSGSRTGELFF.

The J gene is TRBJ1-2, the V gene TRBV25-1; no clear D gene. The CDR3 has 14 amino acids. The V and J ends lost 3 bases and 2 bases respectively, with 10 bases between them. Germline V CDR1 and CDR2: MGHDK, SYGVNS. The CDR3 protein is CASSDSRGNYGYTF. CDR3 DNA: TGTGCCAGCAGTGATAGCAGAGGGAACTATGGCTACACCTTC.

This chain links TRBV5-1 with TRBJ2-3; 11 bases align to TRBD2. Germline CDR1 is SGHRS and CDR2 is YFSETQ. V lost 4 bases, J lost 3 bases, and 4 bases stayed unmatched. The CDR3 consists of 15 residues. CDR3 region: CASSVSGGGTDTQYF. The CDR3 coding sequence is TGCGCCAGCAGCGTTAGCGGGGGGGGGACAGATACGCAGTATTTT.

The chain's CDR3 is CASRPSCGQGFYEQYF. For the CDR3, the DNA is TGTGCCAGCAGGCCTTCTTGCGGGCAGGGGTTCTACGAGCAGTACTTC. The V and J genes are TRBV21-1 and TRBJ2-7; TRBD1 is taken as the D call from the table, unchecked against the DNA. TRBV21-1 is listed as a pseudogene. CDR3 length: 16 residues.

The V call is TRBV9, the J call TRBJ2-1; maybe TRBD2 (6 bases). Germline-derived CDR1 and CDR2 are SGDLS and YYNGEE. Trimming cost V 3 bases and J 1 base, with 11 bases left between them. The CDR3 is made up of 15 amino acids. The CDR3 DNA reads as TGTGCCAGCAGCGGGTCTAGCGCTTCCTACAATGAGCAGTTCTTC. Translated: CASSGSSASYNEQFF.

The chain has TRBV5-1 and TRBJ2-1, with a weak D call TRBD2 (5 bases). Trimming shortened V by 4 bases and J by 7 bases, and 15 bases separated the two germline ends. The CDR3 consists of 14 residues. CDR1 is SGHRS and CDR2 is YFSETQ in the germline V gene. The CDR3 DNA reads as TGCGCCAGCAGCGTGAGGGCACTCCTAAATGAGCAGTTCTTC. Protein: CASSVRALLNEQFF.

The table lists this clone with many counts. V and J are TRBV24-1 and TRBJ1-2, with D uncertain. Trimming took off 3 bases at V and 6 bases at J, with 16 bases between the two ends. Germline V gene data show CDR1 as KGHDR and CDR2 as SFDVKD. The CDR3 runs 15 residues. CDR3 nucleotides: TGTGCCACCAGTGATCCCAAAAGCACCTCAAATGGCTACACCTTC. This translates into CATSDPKSTSNGYTF.

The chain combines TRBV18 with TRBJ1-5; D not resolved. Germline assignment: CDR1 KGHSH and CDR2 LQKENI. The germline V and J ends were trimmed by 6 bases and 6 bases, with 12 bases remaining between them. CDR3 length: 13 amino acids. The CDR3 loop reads CASSSTYSQPQHF. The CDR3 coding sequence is TGTGCCAGCTCGTCGACATACAGTCAGCCCCAGCATTTT.

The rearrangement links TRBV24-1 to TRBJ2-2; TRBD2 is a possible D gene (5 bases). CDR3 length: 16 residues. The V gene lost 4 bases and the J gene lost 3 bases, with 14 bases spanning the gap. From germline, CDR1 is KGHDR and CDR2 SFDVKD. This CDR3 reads CATSESSRGYTGELFF. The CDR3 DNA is TGTGCCACCAGTGAATCATCCCGGGGATACACCGGGGAGCTGTTTTTT.

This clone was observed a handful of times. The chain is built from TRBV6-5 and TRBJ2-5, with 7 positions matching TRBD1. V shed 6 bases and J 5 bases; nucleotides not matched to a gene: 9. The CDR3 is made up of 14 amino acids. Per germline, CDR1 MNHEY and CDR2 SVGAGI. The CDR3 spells CASSNRGSRETQYF. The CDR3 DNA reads TGTGCCAGCAGCAACAGGGGATCGAGGGAGACCCAGTACTTC.

CDR3 in amino acids: CASSSRTSGSYNEQFF. The CDR3 bases are TGCGCCAGCAGCTCAAGGACTAGCGGGAGCTACAATGAGCAGTTCTTC. V and J are TRBV5-1 and TRBJ2-1; 13 bases map to TRBD2. Germline assignment: CDR1 SGHRS and CDR2 YFSETQ. The CDR3 runs to 16 residues. J gave up 3 bases and V 3 bases, and 3 bases lay outside the gene matches.

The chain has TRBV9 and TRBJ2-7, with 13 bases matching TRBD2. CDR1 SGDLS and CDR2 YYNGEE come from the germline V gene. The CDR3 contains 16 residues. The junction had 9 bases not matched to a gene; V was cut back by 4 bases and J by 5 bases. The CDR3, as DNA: TGTGCCAGCAGCCACAAAACTAGCGGGAGGGCCGACGAGCAGTACTTC. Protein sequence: CASSHKTSGRADEQYF.

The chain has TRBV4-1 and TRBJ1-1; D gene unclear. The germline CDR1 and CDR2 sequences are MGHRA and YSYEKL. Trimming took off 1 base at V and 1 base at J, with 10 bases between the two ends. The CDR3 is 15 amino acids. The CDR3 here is CASSQVGRQNTEAFF. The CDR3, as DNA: TGCGCCAGCAGCCAAGTCGGCAGGCAGAACACTGAAGCTTTCTTT.

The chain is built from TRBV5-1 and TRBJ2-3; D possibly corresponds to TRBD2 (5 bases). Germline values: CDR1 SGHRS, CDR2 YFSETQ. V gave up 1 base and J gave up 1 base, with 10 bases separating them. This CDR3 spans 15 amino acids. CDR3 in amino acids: CASSLNEGRTDTQYF. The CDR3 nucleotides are TGCGCCAGCAGCTTGAATGAGGGCCGCACAGATACGCAGTATTTT.

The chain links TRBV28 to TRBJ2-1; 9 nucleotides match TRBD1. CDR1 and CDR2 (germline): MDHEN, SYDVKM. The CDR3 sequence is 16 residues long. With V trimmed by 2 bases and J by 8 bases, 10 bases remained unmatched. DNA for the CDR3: TGTGCCAGCAGTTTACCTGGGACAGGGAGGATCGATGAGCAGTTCTTC. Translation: CASSLPGTGRIDEQFF. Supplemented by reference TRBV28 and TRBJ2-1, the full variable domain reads DVKVTQSSRYLVKRTGEKVFLECVQDMDHENMFWYRQDPGLGLRLIYFSYDVKMKEKGDIPEGYSVSREKKERFSLILESASTNQTSMYLCASSLPGTGRIDEQFFGPGTRLTVL.

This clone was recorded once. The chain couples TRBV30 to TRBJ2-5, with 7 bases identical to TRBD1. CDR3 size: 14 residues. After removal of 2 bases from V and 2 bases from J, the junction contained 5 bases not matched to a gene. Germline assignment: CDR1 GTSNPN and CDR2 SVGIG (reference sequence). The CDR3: CAWSPLGQQETQYF. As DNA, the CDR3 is TGTGCCTGGAGTCCCTTGGGACAGCAAGAGACCCAGTACTTC.

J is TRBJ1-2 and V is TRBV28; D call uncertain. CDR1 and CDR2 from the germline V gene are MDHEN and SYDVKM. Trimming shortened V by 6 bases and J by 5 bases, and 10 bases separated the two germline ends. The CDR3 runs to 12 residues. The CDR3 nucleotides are TGTGCCAGCAGGGGCGGGATTTATGGCTACACCTTC. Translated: CASRGGIYGYTF.

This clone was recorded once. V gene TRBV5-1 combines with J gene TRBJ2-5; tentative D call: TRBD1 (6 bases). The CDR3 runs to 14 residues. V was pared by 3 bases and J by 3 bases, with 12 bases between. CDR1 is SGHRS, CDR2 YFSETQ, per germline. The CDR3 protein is CASSSTGTKETQYF. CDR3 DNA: TGCGCCAGCAGCTCGACCGGGACAAAAGAGACCCAGTACTTC. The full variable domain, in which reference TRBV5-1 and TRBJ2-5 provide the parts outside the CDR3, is KAGVTQTPRYLIKTRGQQVTLSCSPISGHRSVSWYQQTPGQGLQFLFEYFSETQRNKGNFPGRFSGRQFSNSRSEMNVSTLELGDSALYLCASSSTGTKETQYFGPGTRLLVL.

In DNA, the CDR3 is TGTGCCAGCAGCCCGGGGGAGGGGCCACCTGGCTATGGCTACACCTTC. As protein: CASSPGEGPPGYGYTF. The chain combines TRBV5-5 with TRBJ1-2, with D possibly TRBD1 on 5 matching bases. The ends were cut back, 4 bases at V and 4 bases at J, with 20 bases in the middle. The CDR3 spans 16 residues. Per the germline V gene, CDR1 is SGHKS and CDR2 is YYEKEE (reference sequence).

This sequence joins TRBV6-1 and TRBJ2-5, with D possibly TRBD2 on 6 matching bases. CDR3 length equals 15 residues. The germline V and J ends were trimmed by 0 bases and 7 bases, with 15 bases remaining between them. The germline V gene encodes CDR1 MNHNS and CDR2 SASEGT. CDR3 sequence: CASSEAGYPEGTQYF. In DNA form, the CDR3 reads TGTGCCAGCAGTGAAGCGGGGTACCCGGAGGGGACCCAGTACTTC.

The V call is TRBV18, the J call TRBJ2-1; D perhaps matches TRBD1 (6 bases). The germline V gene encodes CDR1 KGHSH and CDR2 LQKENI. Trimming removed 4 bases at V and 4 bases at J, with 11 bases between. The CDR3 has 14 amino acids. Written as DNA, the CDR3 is TGTGCCAGCTCACAGTCACAGGGATACAATGAGCAGTTCTTC. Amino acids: CASSQSQGYNEQFF. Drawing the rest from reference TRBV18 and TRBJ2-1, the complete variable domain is NAGVMQNPRHLVRRRGQEARLRCSPMKGHSHVYWYRQLPEEGLKFMVYLQKENIIDESGMPKERFSAEFPKEGPSILRIQQVVRGDSAAYFCASSQSQGYNEQFFGPGTRLTVL.

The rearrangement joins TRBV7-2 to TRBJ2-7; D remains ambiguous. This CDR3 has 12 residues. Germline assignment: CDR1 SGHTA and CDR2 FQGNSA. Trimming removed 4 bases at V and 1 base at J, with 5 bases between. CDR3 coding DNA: TGTGCCAGCAGCTCTACTTCCTACGAGCAGTACTTC. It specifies CASSSTSYEQYF. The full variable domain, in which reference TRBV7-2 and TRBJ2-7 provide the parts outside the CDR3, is GAGVSQSPSNKVTEKGKDVELRCDPISGHTALYWYRQSLGQGLEFLIYFQGNSAPDKSGLPSDRFSAERTGGSVSTLTIQRTQQEDSAVYLCASSSTSYEQYFGPGTRLTVT.

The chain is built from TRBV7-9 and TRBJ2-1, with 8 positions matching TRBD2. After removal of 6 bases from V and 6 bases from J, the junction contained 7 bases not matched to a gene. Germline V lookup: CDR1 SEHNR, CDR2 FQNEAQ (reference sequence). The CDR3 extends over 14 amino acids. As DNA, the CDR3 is TGTGCCAGCAGTTGGCCTGCGGGAGGCAATGAGCAGTTCTTC. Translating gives CASSWPAGGNEQFF.

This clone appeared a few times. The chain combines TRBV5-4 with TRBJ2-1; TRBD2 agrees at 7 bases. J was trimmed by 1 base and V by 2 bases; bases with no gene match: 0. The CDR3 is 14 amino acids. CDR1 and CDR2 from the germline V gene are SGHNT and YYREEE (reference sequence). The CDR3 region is CASSLAGSYNEQFF. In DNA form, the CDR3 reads TGTGCCAGCAGCTTAGCGGGATCCTACAATGAGCAGTTCTTC.